The 27 T cell receptor beta chains given below trace back to one sample, sequenced in a study of identical twins. TCRdb redid the calling of the 5' RACE reads with MiXCR, one entry per CDR3 protein. The data show approximately 210,000 distinct CDR3 sequences, less than 9.5% seen once. Material for sequencing was memory (CD45RO+) T cells sorted from blood. Receptors originate from a woman between 18 and 29 years old in good health.

This clonotype was observed many times. The chain recombines TRBV12-3 or TRBV12-4 with TRBJ1-2; D gene unclear. V lost 3 bases and J lost 2, with 7 bases in between. The CDR3 is 13 amino acids. In nucleotides, the CDR3 is TGTGCCAGCAGTTTGGCCGCGAACTATGGCTACACCTTC. The encoded protein is CASSLAANYGYTF.

The chain combines TRBV3-1 with TRBJ1-1; TRBD1 agrees at 7 bases. Germline CDR1 reads LGHDT; CDR2 reads YNNKEL (reference sequence). J gave up 2 bases and V 4 bases, and 7 bases lay outside the gene matches. The CDR3 contains 15 residues. The chain's CDR3 is CASSRGQVFNTEAFF. The CDR3 DNA sequence: TGTGCCAGCAGCCGCGGACAGGTGTTTAACACTGAAGCTTTCTTT.

The rearrangement links TRBV7-9 to TRBJ1-1; 8 nucleotides match TRBD1. Germline-derived CDR1 and CDR2 are SEHNR and FQNEAQ (reference sequence). The CDR3 is 14 residues long. Trimming took 7 bases from V and 4 from J; bases not matched to a gene: 8. The CDR3 loop is CASIYYTGGTEAFF. The CDR3 coding sequence is TGTGCCAGCATCTACTACACAGGGGGCACTGAAGCTTTCTTT.

A few counts support this clonotype. The chain joins TRBV6-2 or TRBV6-3 to TRBJ1-2; 8 positions match TRBD1. Per the germline V gene, CDR1 is MNHEY and CDR2 is SVGEGT. The length of the CDR3 is 12 residues. J gave up 6 bases and V 8 bases, and 5 bases lay outside the gene matches. This chain's CDR3 is CASSDRANGYTF. The CDR3 nucleotides are TGTGCCAGCTCGGACAGGGCAAATGGCTACACCTTC.

This clonotype was counted a few times. This chain links TRBV20-1 with TRBJ2-1; D possibly matches TRBD1 or TRBD2 (5 bases each). CDR3 length: 15 amino acids. Trimming left V 1 base short and J 5 bases short, with 15 bases between. Germline V gene data show CDR1 as DFQATT and CDR2 as SNEGSKA (reference sequence). The DNA for the CDR3 is TGCAGTGCTAGAGCCGGGGCACTAGATAACAATGAGCAGTTCTTC. Its protein product is CSARAGALDNNEQFF.

This chain joins TRBV12-3 or TRBV12-4 and TRBJ2-3, with D possibly matching TRBD1 (5 bases). CDR3 length: 12 amino acids. V was pared by 6 bases and J by 9 bases, with 13 bases between. CDR3 protein: CASSEGAPTQYF. CDR3 bases: TGTGCCAGCAGCGAAGGGGCACCAACGCAGTATTTT.

The chain links TRBV3-1 to TRBJ1-2; D is possibly TRBD1 (5 bases). Germline V CDR1 and CDR2: LGHDT, YNNKEL (reference sequence). This CDR3 is built from 13 residues. V lost 1 base, J lost 6 bases, and 9 bases lay in between. CDR3 in amino acids: CASSQGSGNGYTF. The CDR3 DNA sequence: TGTGCCAGCAGCCAAGGGTCAGGGAATGGCTACACCTTC.

The chain recombines TRBV6-1 with TRBJ2-4, with D perhaps matching TRBD1 (6 bases). The V end was cut by 6 bases, the J end by 5 bases, with 11 bases between. The CDR3 has 13 residues. Germline V gene data show CDR1 as MNHNS and CDR2 as SASEGT. CDR3 sequence reads: CASRGTQQNIQYF. The CDR3 DNA reads TGTGCCAGCAGGGGGACACAGCAAAACATTCAGTACTTC.

This clonotype was counted a few times. The chain employs TRBV19 and TRBJ1-2; maybe TRBD1 (6 bases). The CDR3 has 15 residues. V lost 3 bases, J lost 2 bases, and 13 bases lay in between. The germline gives CDR1 LNHDA, CDR2 SQIVND (reference sequence). The CDR3 protein is CASSMGAGTNYGYTF. CDR3 in DNA: TGTGCCAGTAGTATGGGGGCAGGGACGAACTATGGCTACACCTTC. The whole variable domain, filled in from reference TRBV19 and TRBJ1-2, reads DGGITQSPKYLFRKEGQNVTLSCEQNLNHDAMYWYRQDPGQGLRLIYYSQIVNDFQKGDIAEGYSVSREKKESFPLTVTSAQKNPTAFYLCASSMGAGTNYGYTFGSGTRLTVV.

The V and J genes are TRBV27 and TRBJ2-1; 7 bases are shared with TRBD2. This CDR3 has 15 residues. V lost 3 bases to trimming and J lost 4 bases; unmatched junction nucleotides: 6. Germline V gene data show CDR1 as MNHEY and CDR2 as SMNVEV (reference sequence). DNA of the CDR3: TGTGCCAGCAGTTTGGAGGGAGGGCGGTACAATGAGCAGTTCTTC. It yields the protein CASSLEGGRYNEQFF.

V usage is TRBV5-1 and J usage is TRBJ2-7; 9 bases agree with TRBD1. Trimming removed 0 bases from V and 7 bases from J; junction bases left unmatched: 8. CDR3 size: 15 residues. Germline V gene data show CDR1 as SGHRS and CDR2 as YFSETQ. CDR3 in DNA: TGCGCCAGCAGCTTGGATGGGACAGGGACCTTTGAGCAGTACTTC. Translating it yields CASSLDGTGTFEQYF.

This clonotype has a handful of counts. The chain couples TRBV9 to TRBJ1-6; no firm D call. Trimming removed 0 bases at V and 11 bases at J, with 12 bases between. This CDR3 spans 14 amino acids. Germline V lookup: CDR1 SGDLS, CDR2 YYNGEE. CDR3 region: CASSVVVFGAPLHF. Here the CDR3 DNA reads TGTGCCAGCAGCGTAGTCGTCTTTGGTGCACCCCTCCACTTT.

This clonotype was counted many times. The V and J genes are TRBV20-1 and TRBJ2-7, with 9 bases fitting TRBD1. The germline CDR1 and CDR2 sequences are DFQATT and SNEGSKA (reference sequence). V dropped 3 bases and J dropped 5; count of bases not matched to a gene: 11. The CDR3 extends over 15 amino acids. Here the CDR3 reads CSASLTGQGLHEQYF. The CDR3 nucleotides read TGCAGTGCTAGCCTCACGGGACAGGGTCTTCACGAGCAGTACTTC.

This clonotype showed up just a few times. This sequence joins TRBV5-1 and TRBJ2-7; TRBD1 or TRBD2 may be the D gene (5 bases each). Trimming left V 6 bases short and J 6 bases short, with 22 bases between. Germline V gene lookup returns CDR1 SGHRS and CDR2 YFSETQ. This CDR3 contains 15 residues. The CDR3: CASTSNVGARGEQYF. CDR3 in DNA: TGCGCCAGCACCTCGAATGTCGGGGCAAGGGGCGAGCAGTACTTC.

The chain's CDR3 is CASSSNNYEQYF. As DNA, the CDR3 is TGTGCCAGCAGCAGCAACAACTACGAGCAGTACTTC. This sequence joins TRBV11-2 and TRBJ2-7; D uncertain. Trimming pared 5 bases from V and 3 bases from J, leaving 8 bases between. This CDR3 spans 12 amino acids. Germline assignment: CDR1 SGHAT and CDR2 FQNNGV. Combining the CDR3 with reference TRBV11-2 and TRBJ2-7 gives the whole variable domain EAGVAQSPRYKIIEKRQSVAFWCNPISGHATLYWYQQILGQGPKLLIQFQNNGVVDDSQLPKDRFSAERLKGVDSTLKIQPAKLEDSAVYLCASSSNNYEQYFGPGTRLTVT.

This clonotype was counted between two and nine times. This rearrangement joins TRBV20-1 to TRBJ2-1; 11 bases are a match to TRBD2. The CDR3 length is 16 residues. Germline values: CDR1 DFQATT, CDR2 SNEGSKA (reference sequence). With 4 bases clipped from V and 0 bases from J, the junction kept 5 bases outside the gene matches. CDR3 region: CSAISSGRSSYNEQFF. CDR3 nucleotides: TGCAGTGCTATCTCTAGCGGGAGGTCCTCCTACAATGAGCAGTTCTTC.

This clonotype was observed many times. This rearrangement joins TRBV12-3 or TRBV12-4 to TRBJ2-1; the D is unclear. Between the trimmed V and J ends, which lost 3 bases and 7 bases, there was a span of 4 bases. This CDR3 is 11 amino acids long. The CDR3: CASSFTNEQFF. CDR3 in DNA: TGTGCCAGCAGTTTTACTAATGAGCAGTTCTTC.

This clonotype was observed at least ten times. This chain joins TRBV5-6 and TRBJ2-1; maybe TRBD2 (5 bases). In germline, CDR1 is SGHDT, CDR2 YYEEEE. This CDR3 has 13 amino acids. V lost 3 bases to trimming and J lost 14 bases, with 18 bases between them. The DNA for the CDR3 is TGTGCCAGCAGCTCCCCAGGACTCTCAGATGAGTTCTTC. The encoded protein is CASSSPGLSDEFF.

The J gene is TRBJ1-6, the V gene TRBV9, with D perhaps matching TRBD1 (5 bases). Germline V gene sequence: CDR1 SGDLS, CDR2 YYNGEE. Trimming shortened V by 4 bases and J by 7 bases, and 9 bases separated the two germline ends. This CDR3 has 13 amino acids. The CDR3 is CASSSQGNSPLHF. The DNA of the CDR3 is TGTGCCAGCAGCTCTCAGGGAAATTCACCCCTCCACTTT.

This clonotype turned up a few times. A much more abundant neighbour one base away suggests this may be a read error. Here the CDR3 reads CASCPGLESSDEQFF. The CDR3 bases are TGTGCCAGCTGCCCGGGACTAGAGTCTTCGGATGAGCAGTTCTTC. The chain is built from TRBV3-1 and TRBJ2-1; 8 nucleotides line up with TRBD2. Unmatched junction bases numbered 14, after V lost 8 bases and J lost 8 bases. Germline values: CDR1 LGHDT, CDR2 YNNKEL (reference sequence). CDR3 length: 15 residues.

This CDR3 is CSARAGTGEDTQYF. CDR3 DNA: TGCAGTGCTAGAGCCGGGACAGGGGAGGATACGCAGTATTTT. This chain connects TRBV20-1 to TRBJ2-3, with 10 bases that match TRBD1. CDR3 size: 14 residues. Trimming removed 1 base from V and 6 bases from J; junction bases left unmatched: 4. Germline loops: CDR1 DFQATT, CDR2 SNEGSKA (reference sequence).

In its sample, this clonotype was seen a few times. The rearrangement joins TRBV27 to TRBJ2-5; D might be TRBD1 (5 bases). In germline, CDR1 is MNHEY, CDR2 SMNVEV (reference sequence). The CDR3 totals 13 residues. Trimming removed 8 bases from V and 2 bases from J, with 12 bases in between. In DNA, the CDR3 is TGTGCCAGCCGTCGCAGGGCTCAAGAGACCCAGTACTTC. It specifies CASRRRAQETQYF.

V is TRBV7-2 and J is TRBJ2-1, with 10 bases matching TRBD2. Looked up from germline, CDR1 is SGHTA and CDR2 is FQGNSA. V lost 5 bases to trimming and J lost 3 bases; unmatched junction nucleotides: 10. The CDR3 has 17 amino acids. CDR3 DNA: TGTGCCAGCAGCCCCCAAGGGGGACTAGCGAACTACAATGAGCAGTTCTTC. Translated: CASSPQGGLANYNEQFF.

About this clonotype itself: An end of the junction differs from the germline gene, which may be a read error. V usage is TRBV7-7 and J usage is TRBJ2-5; 8 nucleotides align to TRBD1. Germline V gene sequence: CDR1 SSHAT, CDR2 FNYEAQ (reference sequence). The CDR3 has 14 residues. In nucleotides, the CDR3 is TGTGCTAGCAGCGCCGGGACAGGTCACTTGACCCAGTACTTC. It specifies CASSAGTGHLTQYF.

The sample holds a few counts of this clonotype. J is TRBJ2-3 and V is TRBV5-1; TRBD2 aligns across 14 bases. This CDR3 is 20 amino acids long. The V gene end was trimmed by 0 bases and the J gene end by 0 bases; junction bases not matched to a gene: 9. From germline, CDR1 is SGHRS and CDR2 YFSETQ. The CDR3 DNA follows: TGCGCCAGCAGCTTGGCCTTCGGACTAGCGGGGGGCCTCAGCACAGATACGCAGTATTTT. Translated: CASSLAFGLAGGLSTDTQYF. The entire variable domain, with the rest obtained from reference TRBV5-1 and TRBJ2-3, is as follows: KAGVTQTPRYLIKTRGQQVTLSCSPISGHRSVSWYQQTPGQGLQFLFEYFSETQRNKGNFPGRFSGRQFSNSRSEMNVSTLELGDSALYLCASSLAFGLAGGLSTDTQYFGPGTRLTVL.

This rearrangement joins TRBV20-1 to TRBJ2-1; D may be TRBD2 (5 bases). Germline V CDR1 and CDR2: DFQATT, SNEGSKA (reference sequence). The V end lost 3 bases, the J end lost 9 bases, and 9 bases lay between the germline ends. The CDR3 totals 11 residues. Written as DNA, the CDR3 is TGCAGTGCTAGGTCCGGGATTGAGCAGTTCTTC. This sequence encodes CSARSGIEQFF.

There are many counts of this clonotype. The V and J genes are TRBV10-1 and TRBJ2-1; 8 nucleotides align to TRBD2. Germline CDR1 WNHNN, CDR2 SYGVQD (reference sequence). The CDR3 runs 15 residues. V gave up 3 bases and J gave up 5 bases; unmatched junction bases: 6. In DNA form, the CDR3 reads TGCGCCAGCAGTGATAGGGTAGCGGGAAACAATGAGCAGTTCTTC. Its translation is CASSDRVAGNNEQFF.